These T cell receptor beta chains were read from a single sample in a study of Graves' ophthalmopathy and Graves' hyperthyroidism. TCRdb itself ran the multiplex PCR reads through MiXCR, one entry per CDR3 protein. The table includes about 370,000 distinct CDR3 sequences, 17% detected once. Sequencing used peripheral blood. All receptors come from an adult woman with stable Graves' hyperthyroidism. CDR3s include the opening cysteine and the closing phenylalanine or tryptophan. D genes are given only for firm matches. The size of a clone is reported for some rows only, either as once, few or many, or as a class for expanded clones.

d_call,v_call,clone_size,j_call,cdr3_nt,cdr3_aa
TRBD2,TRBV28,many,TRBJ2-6,TGTGCCAGCAGTTTAGAACTAGCGGTACCTGGGGCCAACGTCCTGACTTTC,CASSLELAVPGANVLTF
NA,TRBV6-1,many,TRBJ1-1,TGTGCCAGCAGTGGTCTGGGGGCGGTCTCTGAAGCTTTCTTT,CASSGLGAVSEAFF
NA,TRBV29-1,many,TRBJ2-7,TGCAGCGTTGTAACTAGCCGGGCCTACGAGCAGTACTTC,CSVVTSRAYEQYF
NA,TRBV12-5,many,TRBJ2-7,TGTGCTAGTGGTTTCTCCGCCGGACCTCCTACCGGCGAGCAGTACTTC,CASGFSAGPPTGEQYF
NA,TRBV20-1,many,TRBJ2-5,TGCAGTGCGCAAAGACTAGGCCAAGAGACCCAGTACTTC,CSAQRLGQETQYF
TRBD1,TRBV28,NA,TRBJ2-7,TGTGCCAGCAGTTTAGGTAACAGGGGGCGCCGGGGCGAGCAGTACTTC,CASSLGNRGRRGEQYF
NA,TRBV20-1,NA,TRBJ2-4,TGCAGTGCTAGCGAAGGGGTAGCCAAAAACATTCAGTACTTC,CSASEGVAKNIQYF
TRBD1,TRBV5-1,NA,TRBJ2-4,TGCGCCAGCAGCCCCCTTCGGCAGGGGGAAATCCGGAACCCCAACATTCAGTACTTC,CASSPLRQGEIRNPNIQYF
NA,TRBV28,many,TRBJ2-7,TGTGCCAGCAGTTCCCTCTTTAGCGTAAACAACTCCTACGAGCAGTACTTC,CASSSLFSVNNSYEQYF
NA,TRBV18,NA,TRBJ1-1,TGTGCCAGCTCACCACGGATGGGGAACACTGAAGCTTTCTTT,CASSPRMGNTEAFF
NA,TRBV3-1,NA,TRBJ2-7,TGTGCCAGCAGCTTAACCCCACCGTCCTACGAGCAGCACTTC,CASSLTPPSYEQHF
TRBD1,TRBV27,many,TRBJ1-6,TGTGCCAGCAGTTTATCGACAGGGGGCGCGTCTTCACCCCTCCACTTT,CASSLSTGGASSPLHF
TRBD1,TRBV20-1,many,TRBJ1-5,TGCAGTGCTAGAGGTCCATCCTCAGGGGGCGATCAGCCCCAGCATTTT,CSARGPSSGGDQPQHF
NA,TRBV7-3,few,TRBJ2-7,TGTGCCAGCAGCAACCCCGGTGACTCCGAGCAGTACTTC,CASSNPGDSEQYF
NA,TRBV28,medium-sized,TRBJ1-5,TGTGCCAGCATTCACGGGGAATTTCAACAGCCCCAGCATTTT,CASIHGEFQQPQHF
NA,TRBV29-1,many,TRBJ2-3,TGCAGCGCTCCCGGACAGTGGGGGGCAGATACGCAGTATTTT,CSAPGQWGADTQYF
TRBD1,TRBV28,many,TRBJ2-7,TGTGCCAGCAGCTTCTACGGGACAGCCTCGTACGAGCAGTACTTC,CASSFYGTASYEQYF
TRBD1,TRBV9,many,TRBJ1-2,TGTGCCAGCAGCGTAGCGGTGGGACAGGGAAGTGGCTACACCTTC,CASSVAVGQGSGYTF
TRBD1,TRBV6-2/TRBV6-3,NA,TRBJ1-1,TGTGCCAGCAGCTCCGACAGGGGCGAGTTGATAACTGAAGCTTTCTTT,CASSSDRGELITEAFF
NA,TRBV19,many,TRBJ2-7,TGTGCCAGTAGTAGGGACATCGGAAGGGACGAGCAGTACTTC,CASSRDIGRDEQYF
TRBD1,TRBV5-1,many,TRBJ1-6,TGCGCCAGCAGCTCGCAGGGGGCGGGTTCACCCCTCCACTTT,CASSSQGAGSPLHF
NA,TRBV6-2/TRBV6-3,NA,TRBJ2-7,TGTGCCAGCAGTAACACCACAGGGCAGTACTTC,CASSNTTGQYF
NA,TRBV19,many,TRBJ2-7,TGTGCCAGTAGTACCGGACAACCCTACGAGCAGTACTTC,CASSTGQPYEQYF
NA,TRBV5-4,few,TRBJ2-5,TGTGCCAGCAGCTTGGACAGTAAAGAGACCCAGTACTTC,CASSLDSKETQYF
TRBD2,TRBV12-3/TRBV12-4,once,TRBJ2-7,TGTGCCAGCCGGGGGACTAGCGGGACCCACGAGCAGTACTTC,CASRGTSGTHEQYF
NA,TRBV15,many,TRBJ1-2,TGTGCCACCAGCAGACTTTCCGGCACTGCTAACTATGGCTACACCTTC,CATSRLSGTANYGYTF
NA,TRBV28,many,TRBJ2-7,TGTGCCAGCAGTCCTCACTCCAACTACGAGCAGTACTTC,CASSPHSNYEQYF
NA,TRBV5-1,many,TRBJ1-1,TGCGCCAGCAGCTTGCAGCAGAACACTGAAGCTTTCTTT,CASSLQQNTEAFF
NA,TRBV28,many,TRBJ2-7,TGTGCCAGCAGTCCACTCGGAGCGAGGGACGAGCAGTACTTC,CASSPLGARDEQYF
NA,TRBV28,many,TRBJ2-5,TGTGCCAGCAGACCTCCGTACCAAAACCAAGAGACCCAGTACTTC,CASRPPYQNQETQYF
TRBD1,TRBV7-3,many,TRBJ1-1,TGTGCCAGCAGCCCACTTGGGACAGACACTGAAGCTTTCTTT,CASSPLGTDTEAFF
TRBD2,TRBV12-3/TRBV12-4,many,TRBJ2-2,TGTGCCAGCAGTTTAGCGGGAGGGATCGGGGAGCTGTTTTTT,CASSLAGGIGELFF
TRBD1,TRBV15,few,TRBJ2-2,TGTGCCACCAGCAGAGATCTTACAGGGGGCACCGGGGAGCTGTTTTTT,CATSRDLTGGTGELFF
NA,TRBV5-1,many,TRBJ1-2,TGCGCCAGCAGCTCTGGGGACTATGGCTACACCTTC,CASSSGDYGYTF
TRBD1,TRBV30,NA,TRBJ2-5,TGTGCCTGGGGACAGGGGGGTGAGACCCAGTACTTC,CAWGQGGETQYF
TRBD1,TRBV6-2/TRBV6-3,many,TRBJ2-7,TGTGCCAGCAGTTCACACCGGGACAGGGGCAACGAGCAGTACTTC,CASSSHRDRGNEQYF
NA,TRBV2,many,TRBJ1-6,TGTGCCAGGCGGACAAGGAGGAATTCACCCCTCCACTTT,CARRTRRNSPLHF
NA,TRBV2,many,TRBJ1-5,TGTGCCAGCAGTGAACAGCGGGCTGGAAATCAGCCCCAGCATTTT,CASSEQRAGNQPQHF
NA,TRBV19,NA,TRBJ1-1,TGTGCCAGTAGTATAGGTCCGAGAGCAAAGGACACTGAAGCTTTCTTT,CASSIGPRAKDTEAFF
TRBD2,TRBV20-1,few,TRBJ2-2,TGCAGTGCTAGAGATTTTGGTACTAGCGGGGGTAAATACACCGGGGAGCTGTTTTTT,CSARDFGTSGGKYTGELFF